This T cell receptor (beta chain) was documented in a study of cytomegalovirus exposure and HLA in healthy donors. Study-level findings and limits: A classifier reportedly called cytomegalovirus status with high sensitivity and specificity. Among TCR beta chains, those listed as cytomegalovirus-associated numbered over 150.

The repertoire was sequenced with immunoSEQ multiplex PCR; TCRdb's copy has only in-frame clones and lacks some. The sample gives some 170,000 clones, about 83% of which show up once; 1.4% is in the top ten. About this clone itself: Its antigen is not identified.

The source is a woman under 40 in good health and CMV-seronegative. The sample comprised PBMCs.

CDR3 DNA sequence: TGTGCCAGCAGCTTGGCCACCGGGACAGGGTCCTACAATGAGCAGTTCTTC. Translating gives CASSLATGTGSYNEQFF. This sequence joins TRBV5-4 and TRBJ2-1, with TRBD1 matching 9 bases. The length of the CDR3 is 17 residues. With 0 bases clipped from V and 1 base from J, the junction kept 5 bases outside the gene matches. Per the germline V gene, CDR1 is SGHNT and CDR2 is YYREEE (reference sequence).